This TCR beta chain was captured by sequencing in a study of Ad26.COV2.S vaccination and SARS-CoV-2 variants. The wider study: A participant enrolled in the COV1001 Ad26.COV2.S trial arm provided the sample. Ad26.COV2.S given intramuscularly, once or twice 56 days apart. Study-wide results and caveats: Breadth, reportedly substantial, characterized the spike-specific CD8+ and CD4+ T cell responses after vaccination. Among vaccine recipients, spike-specific TCR breadth exceeded that of placebo recipients.

Regarding treatment: around 19 received Ad26.COV2.S at low or high dose, single or two shots; about five received placebo; per-sample allocation not given. Repertoires come from day 63 after the first vaccine or placebo injection. In the case of this clone: As yet, its antigen is unknown.

Assay: immunoSEQ multiplex PCR; the TCRdb copy retains only in-frame clones and omits some. Of 350,000 to 500,000 clones listed, approximately 92% were seen once; the top ten hold 10% to 15%. The sequence came from a person between 18 and 59 years old who received the Ad26.COV2.S COVID-19 vaccine or a placebo. The sample was peripheral blood, taken in a trial of Ad26.COV2.S vaccine versus placebo.

For the CDR3, the DNA is TGTGCCACAGACCCTCAGGGGGCAAGGAATCAGCCCCAGCATTTT. It translates to CATDPQGARNQPQHF. V and J are TRBV19 and TRBJ1-5; 8 nucleotides align to TRBD1. In germline, CDR1 is LNHDA, CDR2 SQIVND (reference sequence). Germline trimming cut 10 bases from V and 4 bases from J; bases unmatched to any gene: 12. The CDR3 is made up of 15 amino acids. The variable domain in full, with the rest retrieved from reference TRBV19 and TRBJ1-5, is DGGITQSPKYLFRKEGQNVTLSCEQNLNHDAMYWYRQDPGQGLRLIYYSQIVNDFQKGDIAEGYSVSREKKESFPLTVTSAQKNPTAFYLCATDPQGARNQPQHFGDGTRLSIL.